This record concerns one TCR beta chain sequence. The antigen it recognizes is unknown. No quality values exist for individual bases; no much larger clone is one base distant. The CDR3 numbers 14 residues from cysteine through phenylalanine. The read is trimmed to its CDR3 DNA, 42 bases read in frame from base 1. Trimming leaves V shorter by 4 bases and J shorter by 0 bases, with the junction holding 2 bases beyond the gene matches. Looking up the germline V gene yields CDR1 SGHRS and CDR2 YFSETQ. The method was the immunoSEQ multiplex PCR assay. TCRdb's version of the immuneACCESS table is confined to in-frame rearrangements and falls short of the full clone set. An unresolved V gene accounts for under half of the shortfall where checked; the remainder is of unknown origin. The sample records fewer than 25,000 clones, about 81% of which are singletons. The ten largest account for roughly 6.8% of the sample.

The sample is drawn from a study of ipilimumab plus nivolumab after autologous stem cell transplantation (dated by TCRdb to the early 2020s). For context, the study as a whole: The median number of doses received by trial patients was four to six for ipilimumab and about eight for nivolumab. The intent-to-treat population of the trial was made up of 35 to 40 patients. Patients in the trial were undergoing autologous transplant and had high-risk diffuse large B cell lymphoma, mature T cell lymphoma, or multiple myeloma. Primary refractory and relapsed disease were included in the DLBCL cohort, with 18-month progression-free survival of around 86% and 29%, respectively.

Starting 14 to 28 days after the autologous transplant, patients began checkpoint therapy, which included ipilimumab at 1 mg/kg intravenously on day 1 of selected weeks. Patients received nivolumab at 3 mg/kg intravenously on day 1 of weeks 1, 4, 7, 10, and every two weeks through week 26. Combined checkpoint inhibition with ipilimumab and nivolumab as consolidation after autologous stem cell transplantation was tested in a Phase Ib clinical trial. General findings and caveats noted by the study authors: Combined checkpoint inhibition as post-transplant consolidation was concluded by the authors to appear tolerable. The authors stated that profiles of the T cell receptor repertoire, regulatory T cell phenotype and gut microbiota provided a biologic rationale for studying this approach further.

The clonotype comes from a male donor with diffuse large B-cell lymphoma. Recombination connected TRBV5-1 to TRBJ1-1; 8 central bases correspond to TRBD1. The sequencing here drew on PBMCs, taken in a trial of ipilimumab plus nivolumab as post-transplant consolidation. CDR3 sequence: CASSRGQVNTEAFF. The bases are TGCGCCAGCAGCCGGGGACAGGTGAACACTGAAGCTTTCTTT.